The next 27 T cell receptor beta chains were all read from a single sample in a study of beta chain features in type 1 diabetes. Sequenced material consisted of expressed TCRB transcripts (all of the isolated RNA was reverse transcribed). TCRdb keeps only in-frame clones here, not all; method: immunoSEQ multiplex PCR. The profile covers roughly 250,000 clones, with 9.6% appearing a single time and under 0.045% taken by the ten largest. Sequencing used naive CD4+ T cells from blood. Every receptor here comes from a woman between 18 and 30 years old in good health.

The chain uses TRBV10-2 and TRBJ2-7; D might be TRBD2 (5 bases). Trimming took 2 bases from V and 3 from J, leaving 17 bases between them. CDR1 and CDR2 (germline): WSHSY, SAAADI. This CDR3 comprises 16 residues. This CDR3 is CASSERHGNGGYEQYF. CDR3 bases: TGCGCCAGCAGTGAGAGGCATGGCAACGGAGGCTACGAGCAGTACTTC.

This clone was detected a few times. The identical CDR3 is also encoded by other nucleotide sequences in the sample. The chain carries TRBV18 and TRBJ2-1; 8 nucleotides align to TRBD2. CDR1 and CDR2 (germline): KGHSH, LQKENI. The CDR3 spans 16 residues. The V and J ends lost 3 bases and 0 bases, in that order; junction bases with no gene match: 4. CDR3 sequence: CASSPPTSGSYNEQFF. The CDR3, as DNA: TGTGCCAGCTCACCCCCCACTAGCGGCTCCTACAATGAGCAGTTCTTC.

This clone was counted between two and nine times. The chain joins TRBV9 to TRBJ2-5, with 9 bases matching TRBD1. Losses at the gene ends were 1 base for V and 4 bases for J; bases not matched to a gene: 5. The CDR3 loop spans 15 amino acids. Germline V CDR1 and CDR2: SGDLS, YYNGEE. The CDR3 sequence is CASSVRTGAGETQYF. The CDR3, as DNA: TGTGCCAGCAGCGTAAGGACAGGGGCAGGAGAGACCCAGTACTTC.

CDR3: CSVEEFGTSTDTQYF. CDR3 coding DNA: TGCAGCGTTGAAGAATTCGGGACTAGCACAGATACGCAGTATTTT. The gene calls are TRBV29-1 and TRBJ2-3, with a tentative D call TRBD2 (6 bases). The germline CDR1 and CDR2 sequences are SQVTM and ANQGSEA. The V end was cut by 0 bases, the J end by 0 bases, with 10 bases between. The CDR3 totals 15 residues.

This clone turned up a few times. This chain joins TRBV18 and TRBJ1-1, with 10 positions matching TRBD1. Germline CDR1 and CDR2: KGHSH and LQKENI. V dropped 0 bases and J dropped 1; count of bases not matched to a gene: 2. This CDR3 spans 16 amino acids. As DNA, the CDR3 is TGTGCCAGCTCACCACCGGGGACAGGGGAGAACACTGAAGCTTTCTTT. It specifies CASSPPGTGENTEAFF.

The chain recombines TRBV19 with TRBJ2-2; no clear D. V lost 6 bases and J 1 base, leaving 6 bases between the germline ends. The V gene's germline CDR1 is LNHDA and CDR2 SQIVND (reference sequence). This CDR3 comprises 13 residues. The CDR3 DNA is TGTGCCAGTAGGGTAGAGAACACCGGGGAGCTGTTTTTT. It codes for CASRVENTGELFF.

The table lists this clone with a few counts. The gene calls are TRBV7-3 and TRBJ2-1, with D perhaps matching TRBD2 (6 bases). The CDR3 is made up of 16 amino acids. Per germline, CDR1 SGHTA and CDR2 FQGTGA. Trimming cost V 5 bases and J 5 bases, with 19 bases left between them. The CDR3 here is CASSPNPGTANNEQFF. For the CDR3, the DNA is TGTGCCAGCAGCCCCAACCCCGGGACTGCTAACAATGAGCAGTTCTTC.

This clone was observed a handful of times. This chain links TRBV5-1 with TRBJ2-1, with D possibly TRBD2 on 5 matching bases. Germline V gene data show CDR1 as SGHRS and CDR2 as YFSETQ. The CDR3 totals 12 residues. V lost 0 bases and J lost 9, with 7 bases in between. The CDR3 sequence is CASSLAGVEQFF. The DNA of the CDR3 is TGCGCCAGCAGCTTGGCCGGGGTTGAGCAGTTCTTC. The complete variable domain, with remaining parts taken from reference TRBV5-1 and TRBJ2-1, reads KAGVTQTPRYLIKTRGQQVTLSCSPISGHRSVSWYQQTPGQGLQFLFEYFSETQRNKGNFPGRFSGRQFSNSRSEMNVSTLELGDSALYLCASSLAGVEQFFGPGTRLTVL.

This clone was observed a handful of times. The CDR3 is CASRPTGLSGANVLTF. CDR3 DNA: TGTGCCAGCAGGCCGACAGGGTTGTCTGGGGCCAACGTCCTGACTTTC. The rearrangement joins TRBV27 to TRBJ2-6, with 7 bases lining up with TRBD1. The germline CDR1 and CDR2 sequences are MNHEY and SMNVEV (reference sequence). Trimming removed 6 bases from V and 1 base from J; junction bases left unmatched: 6. CDR3 length: 16 amino acids.

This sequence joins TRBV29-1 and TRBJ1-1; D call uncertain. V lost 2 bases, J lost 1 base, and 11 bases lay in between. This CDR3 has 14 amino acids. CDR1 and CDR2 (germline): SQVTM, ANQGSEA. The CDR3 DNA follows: TGCAGCGTTGAATCCCGACTGACGAACACTGAAGCTTTCTTT. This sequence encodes CSVESRLTNTEAFF.

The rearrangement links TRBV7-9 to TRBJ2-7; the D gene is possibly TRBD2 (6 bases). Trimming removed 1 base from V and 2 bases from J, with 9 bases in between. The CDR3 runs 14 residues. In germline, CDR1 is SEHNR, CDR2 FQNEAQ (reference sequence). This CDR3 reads CASSLGGGTYEQYF. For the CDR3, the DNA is TGTGCCAGCAGCTTAGGTGGGGGGACCTACGAGCAGTACTTC.

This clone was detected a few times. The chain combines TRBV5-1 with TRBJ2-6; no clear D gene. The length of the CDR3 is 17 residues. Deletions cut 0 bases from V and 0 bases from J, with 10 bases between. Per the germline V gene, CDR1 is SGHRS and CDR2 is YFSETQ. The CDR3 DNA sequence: TGCGCCAGCAGCTTGGCCGTTGGCGGCTCTGGGGCCAACGTCCTGACTTTC. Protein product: CASSLAVGGSGANVLTF.

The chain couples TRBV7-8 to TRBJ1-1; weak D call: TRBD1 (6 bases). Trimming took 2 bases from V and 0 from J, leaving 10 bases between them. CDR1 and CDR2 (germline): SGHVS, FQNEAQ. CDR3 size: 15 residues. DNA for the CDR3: TGTGCCAGCAGCTTAAAACCAGGGGTGAACACTGAAGCTTTCTTT. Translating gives CASSLKPGVNTEAFF.

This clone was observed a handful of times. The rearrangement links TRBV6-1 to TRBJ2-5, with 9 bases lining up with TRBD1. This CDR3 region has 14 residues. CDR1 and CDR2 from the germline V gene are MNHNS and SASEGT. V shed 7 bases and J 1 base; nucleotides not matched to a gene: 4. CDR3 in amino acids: CASKRDRVQETQYF. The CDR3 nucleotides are TGTGCCAGCAAACGGGACAGGGTCCAAGAGACCCAGTACTTC.

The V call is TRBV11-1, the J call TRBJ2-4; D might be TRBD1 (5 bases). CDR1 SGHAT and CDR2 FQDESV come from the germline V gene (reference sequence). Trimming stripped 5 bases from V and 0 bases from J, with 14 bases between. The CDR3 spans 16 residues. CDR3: CASSRGQGLAKNIQYF. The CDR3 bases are TGTGCCAGCAGCCGTGGGCAGGGTCTAGCCAAAAACATTCAGTACTTC.

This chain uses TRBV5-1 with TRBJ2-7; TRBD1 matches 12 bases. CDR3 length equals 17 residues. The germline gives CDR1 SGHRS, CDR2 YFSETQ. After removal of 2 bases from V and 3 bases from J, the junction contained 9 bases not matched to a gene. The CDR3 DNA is TGCGCCAGCAGCTTCGGGACAGGGGGCCGAAACTACTACGAGCAGTACTTC. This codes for CASSFGTGGRNYYEQYF.

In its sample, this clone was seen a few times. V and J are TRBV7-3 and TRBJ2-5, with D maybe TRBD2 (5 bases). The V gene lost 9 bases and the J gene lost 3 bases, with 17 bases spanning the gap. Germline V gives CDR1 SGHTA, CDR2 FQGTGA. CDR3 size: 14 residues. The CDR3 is CASRGWVIKETQYF. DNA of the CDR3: TGTGCCAGTCGAGGGTGGGTCATCAAAGAGACCCAGTACTTC. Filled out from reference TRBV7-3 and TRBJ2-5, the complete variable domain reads GAGVSQTPSNKVTEKGKYVELRCDPISGHTALYWYRQSLGQGPEFLIYFQGTGAADDSGLPNDRFFAVRPEGSVSTLKIQRTERGDSAVYLCASRGWVIKETQYFGPGTRLLVL.

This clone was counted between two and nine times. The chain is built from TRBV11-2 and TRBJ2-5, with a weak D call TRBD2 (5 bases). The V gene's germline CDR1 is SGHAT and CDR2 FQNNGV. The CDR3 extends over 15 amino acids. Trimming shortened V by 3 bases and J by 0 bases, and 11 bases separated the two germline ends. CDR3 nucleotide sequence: TGTGCCAGCAGCTTCTTAGGACTCCACCAAGAGACCCAGTACTTC. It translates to CASSFLGLHQETQYF.

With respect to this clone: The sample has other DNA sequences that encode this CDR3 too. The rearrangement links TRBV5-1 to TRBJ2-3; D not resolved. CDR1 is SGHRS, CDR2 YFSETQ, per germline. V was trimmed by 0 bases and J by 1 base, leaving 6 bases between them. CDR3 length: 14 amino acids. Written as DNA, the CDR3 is TGCGCCAGCAGCTTGGTGGCAGGCACAGATACGCAGTATTTT. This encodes CASSLVAGTDTQYF.

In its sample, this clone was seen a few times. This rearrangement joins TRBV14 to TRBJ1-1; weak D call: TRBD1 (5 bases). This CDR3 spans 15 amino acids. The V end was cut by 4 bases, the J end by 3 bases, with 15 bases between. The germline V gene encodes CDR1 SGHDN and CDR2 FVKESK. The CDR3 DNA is TGTGCCAGCAGCCCATTTACGGGGGTTGACACTGAAGCTTTCTTT. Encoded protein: CASSPFTGVDTEAFF. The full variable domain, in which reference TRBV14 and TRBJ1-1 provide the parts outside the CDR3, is EAGVTQFPSHSVIEKGQTVTLRCDPISGHDNLYWYRRVMGKEIKFLLHFVKESKQDESGMPNNRFLAERTGGTYSTLKVQPAELEDSGVYFCASSPFTGVDTEAFFGQGTRLTVV.

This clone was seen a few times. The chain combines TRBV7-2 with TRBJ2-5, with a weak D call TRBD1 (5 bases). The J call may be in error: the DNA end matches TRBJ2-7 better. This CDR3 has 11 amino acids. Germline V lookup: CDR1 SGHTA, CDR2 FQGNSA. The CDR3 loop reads CASSDSYEQYF. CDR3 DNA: TGTGCCAGCAGTGACAGCTACGAGCAGTACTTC.

Here the CDR3 reads CASSPEASRTEAFF. The CDR3 DNA is TGTGCCAGCTCACCGGAGGCAAGCAGGACTGAAGCTTTCTTT. V usage is TRBV18 and J usage is TRBJ1-1; D is ambiguous. The CDR3 totals 14 residues. Per the germline V gene, CDR1 is KGHSH and CDR2 is LQKENI. Deletions cut 3 bases from V and 5 bases from J, with 13 bases between. Full variable domain (remainder filled in from reference TRBV18 and TRBJ1-1): NAGVMQNPRHLVRRRGQEARLRCSPMKGHSHVYWYRQLPEEGLKFMVYLQKENIIDESGMPKERFSAEFPKEGPSILRIQQVVRGDSAAYFCASSPEASRTEAFFGQGTRLTVV.

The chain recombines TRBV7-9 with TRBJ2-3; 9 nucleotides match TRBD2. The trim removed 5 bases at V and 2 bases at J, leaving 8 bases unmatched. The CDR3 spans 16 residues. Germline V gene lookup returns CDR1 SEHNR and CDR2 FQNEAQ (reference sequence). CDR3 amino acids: CASSHQLAGLTDTQYF. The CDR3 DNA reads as TGTGCCAGCAGCCACCAACTAGCGGGTCTCACAGATACGCAGTATTTT.

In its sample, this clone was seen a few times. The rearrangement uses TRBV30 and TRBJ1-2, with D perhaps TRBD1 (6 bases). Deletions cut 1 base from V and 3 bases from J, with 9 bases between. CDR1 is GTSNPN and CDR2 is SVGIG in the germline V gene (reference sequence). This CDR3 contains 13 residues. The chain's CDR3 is CAWSAGEDYGYTF. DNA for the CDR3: TGTGCCTGGAGTGCAGGGGAAGACTATGGCTACACCTTC.

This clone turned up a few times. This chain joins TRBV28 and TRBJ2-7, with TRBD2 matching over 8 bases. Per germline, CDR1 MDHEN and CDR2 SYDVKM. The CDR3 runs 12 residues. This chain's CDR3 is CANSGTVGEQYF. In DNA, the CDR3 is TGTGCTAATAGCGGGACTGTGGGCGAGCAGTACTTC.

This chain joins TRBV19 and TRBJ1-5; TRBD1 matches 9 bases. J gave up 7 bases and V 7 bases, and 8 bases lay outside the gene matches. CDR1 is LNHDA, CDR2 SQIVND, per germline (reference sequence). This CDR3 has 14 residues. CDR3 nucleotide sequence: TGTGCCAGTACTCCGACAGGGGGGCGGCAGCCCCAGCATTTT. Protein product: CASTPTGGRQPQHF.

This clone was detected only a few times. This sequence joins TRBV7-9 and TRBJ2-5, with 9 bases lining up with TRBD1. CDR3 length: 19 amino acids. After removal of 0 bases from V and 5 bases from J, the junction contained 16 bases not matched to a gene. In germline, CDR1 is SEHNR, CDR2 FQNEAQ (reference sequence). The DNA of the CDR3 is TGTGCCAGCAGCTTAGCGGTACCTAGACCCGGGACAGGGAGGGAGACCCAGTACTTC. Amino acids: CASSLAVPRPGTGRETQYF.